This T cell receptor (beta chain) came from a study of regulatory T cells in long-lasting Graves disease. Documented time point: persistent/refractory GD, antithyroid drugs over 5 years with positive TRAb. Following extraction of RNA from PBMCs, that RNA was used to make the TCR library. Assembly of TCR beta libraries relied on iRepertoire HTBI primers together with Arm-PCR of CDR3 regions. TCRdb analysed the multiplex PCR reads with MiXCR anew, one entry per CDR3 protein. The table has roughly 490,000 distinct CDR3 sequences, 22% seen once. The CDR3 extends over 12 amino acids. V gave up 7 bases and J gave up 3 bases, with 4 bases separating them. Per germline, CDR1 SNHLY and CDR2 FYNNEI. At least ten counts were recorded for this clonotype.

This TCR came from a female donor with Graves disease. The rearrangement links TRBV2 to TRBJ1-6; no definite D call. The specimen was peripheral blood mononuclear cells (PBMCs), collected when the disease was refractory, from a patient treated with antithyroid drugs. The DNA for the CDR3 is TGTGCCAGCAAGAACTATAATTCACCCCTCCACTTT. Translating it yields CASKNYNSPLHF.